The clone carrying this TCR beta chain was observed a few times. Its antigen is unknown. This CDR3 comprises 16 residues. The V and J ends lost 5 bases and 9 bases, in that order; junction bases with no gene match: 8. In germline, CDR1 is SEHNR, CDR2 FQNEAQ (reference sequence). The entry originates in a study of blood T cells in healthy people across ages. General study results and limits: TCR beta diversity per million T cells fell roughly linearly with age.

Combining a sample-barcoded 5' primer with a J-beta primer mix, a second PCR ran for about 7 to 11 cycles. MiXCR, applied by TCRdb to the 5' RACE reads, yields one record per CDR3 protein. The sample has around 940,000 distinct CDR3 sequences, 51% seen once. Sequenced: blood. This TCR derives from a woman aged 55-75 years in good health. The J gene is TRBJ2-1, the V gene TRBV7-9, with 15 bases lining up with TRBD2. CDR3 residues: CASSPDGTSGRSEQFF. The CDR3 coding sequence is TGTGCCAGCAGCCCTGACGGGACTAGCGGGAGGTCTGAGCAGTTCTTC.